This T cell receptor beta chain was obtained from a study of control samples from healthy donors and cancer patients. The repertoire was sequenced with immunoSEQ multiplex PCR; TCRdb's copy has only in-frame clones and lacks some. Of approximately 170,000 clones listed, 90% are singletons. This sequence originates from a woman aged 45-60 years in good health. The sequencing sample was made of blood.

The CDR3 reads CASSFGGGYEQYF. In DNA, the CDR3 is TGTGCCAGCAGCTTCGGAGGGGGCTACGAGCAGTACTTC. The rearrangement uses TRBV11-3 and TRBJ2-7; perhaps D is TRBD1 or TRBD2 (6 bases each). The V gene's germline CDR1 is SGHNT and CDR2 YENEEA. The CDR3 runs 13 residues. Trimming took 3 bases from V and 3 from J, leaving 9 bases between them.